This T cell receptor beta chain was recovered during a study of blood T cell repertoires in COVID-19. Living in about two dozen US areas, the participants were between about 18 and 95 years of age. Each participant's cohort was designated according to participant-reported clinical history. The CDR3 runs to 15 residues. Trimming pared 3 bases from V and 4 bases from J, leaving 13 bases between. Germline V lookup: CDR1 MDHEN, CDR2 SYDVKM. Sequencing used immunoSEQ multiplex PCR; TCRdb keeps in-frame clones, though not all of them. This sample has about 190,000 clones, with about 81% found just once. This receptor was identified in a woman aged 30 to 39 who had recovered from COVID-19. Sample: PBMCs or T cells enriched from blood (not recorded which). The J gene is TRBJ1-5, the V gene TRBV28, with a tentative D call TRBD1 (5 bases). The DNA for the CDR3 is TGTGCCAGCAGTTTCAGGCAGGGCCCTAATCAGCCCCAGCATTTT. Its protein is CASSFRQGPNQPQHF.